The 25 T cell receptor beta chains listed next were all sequenced from one sample in a study of metastatic and nonmetastatic thyroid tumors. Through MiXCR, TCRdb re-clonotyped the PCR reads. This repertoire shows around 41,000 clones, approximately 12% found once; its top ten account for more than 9%. Each patient went into thyroid surgery without having received any treatment. The sample consisted of blood. The receptors stem from a female donor with papillary thyroid cancer or a benign thyroid nodule (not recorded which). Some clones in this sample may be carry-over from other donors' samples.

Many counts were recorded for this clone. The chain employs TRBV20-1 and TRBJ2-7; D gene ambiguous. Germline lookup yields CDR1 DFQATT and CDR2 SNEGSKA (reference sequence). There are 14 residues in the CDR3. V lost 4 bases, J lost 7 bases, and 20 bases lay in between. In nucleotides, the CDR3 is TGCAGTGCTAAGGACGCAAACGGCTTATGGGAGCAGTACTTC. Translating it yields CSAKDANGLWEQYF.

This clone appeared many times. This sample also contains other DNA sequences that code for the same CDR3. The chain recombines TRBV9 with TRBJ1-1, with D unresolved. Germline V lookup: CDR1 SGDLS, CDR2 YYNGEE. The ends were cut back, 5 bases at V and 1 base at J, with 6 bases in the middle. The CDR3 is made up of 12 amino acids. CDR3 sequence reads: CASSGANTEAFF. In nucleotides, the CDR3 is TGTGCCAGCAGTGGCGCGAACACTGAAGCTTTCTTT.

A word on this clone: A clone one base away is much larger, so this may be a read error. The sample contains more than one DNA sequence encoding this CDR3. The gene calls are TRBV18 and TRBJ2-1; 7 positions agree with TRBD2. CDR3 length: 16 residues. Germline CDR1 and CDR2: KGHSH and LQKENI. Germline trimming cut 4 bases from V and 9 bases from J; bases unmatched to any gene: 15. CDR3 DNA: TGTGCCAGCTCACGTCACCCTAGCGGAGCTGGGGCTGAGCAGTTCTTC. Its protein product is CASSRHPSGAGAEQFF.

This clone was seen a handful of times. With a much larger clone just one base away, this may be a read error. CDR3 bases: TGCGCCAGCAGCTTAGTGGGTGCTAGCGGCAGTTCGCAGTTCTTC. Amino acids: CASSLVGASGSSQFF. The rearrangement joins TRBV11-2 to TRBJ2-1, with TRBD2 matching 7 bases. The CDR3 has 15 residues. CDR1 is SGHAT and CDR2 is FQNNGV in the germline V gene.

DNA of the CDR3: TGTGCCAGCAGTTACCCTTCCGAAGGGACTAGCGGGATCACAGATACGCAGTATTTT. It translates to CASSYPSEGTSGITDTQYF. The V and J genes are TRBV6-2 or TRBV6-3 and TRBJ2-3, with TRBD2 matching over 13 bases. The CDR3 spans 19 residues. From germline, CDR1 is MNHEY and CDR2 SVGEGT. Unmatched junction bases numbered 10, after V lost 2 bases and J lost 2 bases.

Of note for this clone: Since no conserved phenylalanine or tryptophan closes the CDR3, a read error is the likely cause. The V and J genes are TRBV6-1 and TRBJ2-3, with D tentatively TRBD2 (6 bases). V shed 6 bases and J shed 2 bases, with 18 bases lying between them. This CDR3 has 16 amino acids. Germline V CDR1 and CDR2: MNHNS, SASEGT. The CDR3 here is CASSDWGGKNTDTQYL. The DNA for the CDR3 is TGTGCCAGCAGCGATTGGGGCGGGAAGAACACAGATACGCAGTATCTT.

The chain joins TRBV9 to TRBJ1-2; tentatively, D is TRBD1 (5 bases). The germline V gene has CDR1 SGDLS and CDR2 YYNGEE. The CDR3 runs 13 residues. The germline V and J ends were trimmed by 0 bases and 4 bases, with 7 bases remaining between them. The CDR3: CASSVDGGYGYTF. For the CDR3, the DNA is TGTGCCAGCAGCGTAGACGGGGGCTATGGCTACACCTTC.

The chain recombines TRBV5-1 with TRBJ2-7; 7 positions match TRBD2. V gave up 4 bases and J gave up 3 bases; unmatched junction bases: 10. This CDR3 spans 15 amino acids. CDR1 is SGHRS and CDR2 is YFSETQ in the germline V gene. CDR3 DNA sequence: TGCGCCAGCAGCCCCGCGGGGAGGGTAGACTACGAGCAGTACTTC. This codes for CASSPAGRVDYEQYF.

This clone was counted only a few times. One end of the junction is discordant with germline, which a read error may explain. J is TRBJ1-3 and V is TRBV27, with D maybe TRBD1 (5 bases). Germline loops: CDR1 MNHEY, CDR2 SMNVEV (reference sequence). The CDR3 runs 14 residues. CDR3 region: CASSPWDSGNTIYF. The CDR3 region has the DNA TGTGCCAGCAGCCCGTGGGACTCTGGAAATACCATATATTTT.

The chain combines TRBV6-1 with TRBJ2-5, with D perhaps matching TRBD2 (7 bases). This CDR3 is built from 14 residues. Trimming removed 6 bases from V and 4 bases from J, with 15 bases in between. Germline assignment: CDR1 MNHNS and CDR2 SASEGT. CDR3 DNA sequence: TGTGCCAGCAGGGGAGGGGGGAGATTAGAGACCCAGTACTTC. It specifies CASRGGGRLETQYF.

The chain employs TRBV5-1 and TRBJ1-6; TRBD1 matches 7 bases. CDR3 length: 13 residues. V shed 8 bases, J shed 7 bases, and the junction held 6 bases outside the gene matches. The germline gives CDR1 SGHRS, CDR2 YFSETQ. DNA of the CDR3: TGCGCCAGTCGACAGGGAGGGAATTCACCCCTCCACTTT. Its translation is CASRQGGNSPLHF.

This clone was picked up many times. The chain recombines TRBV14 with TRBJ1-4; TRBD1 is a possible D gene (5 bases). V lost 5 bases and J 5 bases, leaving 15 bases between the germline ends. From germline, CDR1 is SGHDN and CDR2 FVKESK. This CDR3 is built from 15 residues. CDR3 loop: CASSARQTSNEKLFF. The DNA for the CDR3 is TGTGCCAGCAGCGCCCGACAGACCTCAAATGAAAAACTGTTTTTT.

This clone was counted at least ten times. The V call is TRBV2, the J call TRBJ1-4; the D is unclear. The CDR3 runs to 14 residues. Trimming took 8 bases from V and 3 from J, leaving 13 bases between them. CDR1 and CDR2 (germline): SNHLY, FYNNEI. CDR3 protein: CASLRGDSNEKLFF. Here the CDR3 DNA reads TGTGCCAGCCTGCGGGGAGACTCTAATGAAAAACTGTTTTTT.

This clone was seen repeatedly, ten times or more. The chain carries TRBV6-1 and TRBJ1-1; D not certain. The CDR3 runs to 14 residues. The germline gives CDR1 MNHNS, CDR2 SASEGT. Trimming stripped 8 bases from V and 5 bases from J, with 18 bases between. This CDR3 is CASLWGSRRTEAFF. For the CDR3, the DNA is TGTGCCAGCCTCTGGGGAAGTAGGCGGACTGAAGCTTTCTTT.

This clone was seen at least ten times. The chain carries TRBV7-3 and TRBJ1-1; the D is unclear. This CDR3 spans 13 amino acids. V was clipped by 0 bases and J by 8 bases, with 10 bases between them. Per germline, CDR1 SGHTA and CDR2 FQGTGA. The CDR3 bases are TGTGCCAGCAGCTTAACCGCAGCCCGGGAAGCTTTCTTT. Translating gives CASSLTAAREAFF.

J is TRBJ2-7 and V is TRBV4-1; 8 positions match TRBD2. The CDR3 sequence is 17 residues long. Germline trimming cut 0 bases from V and 7 bases from J; bases unmatched to any gene: 14. Germline V gives CDR1 MGHRA, CDR2 YSYEKL. CDR3 bases: TGCGCCAGCAGCCAAGATAGGGGCGGGGGGACCCCCTGGGAGCAGTACTTC. This codes for CASSQDRGGGTPWEQYF.

This clone was picked up many times. The chain uses TRBV7-9 and TRBJ2-4, with D possibly matching TRBD1 (5 bases). From germline, CDR1 is SEHNR and CDR2 FQNEAQ (reference sequence). V was shortened by 2 bases and J by 10 bases, with 15 bases between the two germline ends. The CDR3 is 14 residues long. This CDR3 is CASSLSGKRSIQYF. The CDR3 DNA reads as TGTGCCAGCAGCTTATCAGGGAAAAGGTCGATTCAGTACTTC.

The chain recombines TRBV5-1 with TRBJ1-2; D is perhaps TRBD1 (5 bases). CDR3 length: 14 amino acids. Germline lookup yields CDR1 SGHRS and CDR2 YFSETQ. The V and J ends lost 1 base and 3 bases respectively, with 10 bases between them. The CDR3 loop is CASSLTGKYYGYTF. The CDR3 bases are TGCGCCAGCAGCTTGACAGGTAAGTACTATGGCTACACCTTC.

This clone was recorded a few times. The gene calls are TRBV6-1 and TRBJ1-6; 7 bases agree with TRBD1. The CDR3 has 14 residues. The V and J ends lost 6 bases and 2 bases, in that order; junction bases with no gene match: 1. Germline V gives CDR1 MNHNS, CDR2 SASEGT. The CDR3 here is CASRTGPYNSPLHF. Written as DNA, the CDR3 is TGTGCCAGCAGGACAGGGCCCTATAATTCACCCCTCCACTTT.

This clone was picked up many times. For the CDR3, the DNA is TGTGCCAGCAGCCAAGAGGATCACGCAGCGATCTATGGCTACACCTTC. It is translated as CASSQEDHAAIYGYTF. This chain links TRBV4-2 with TRBJ1-2; D is unclear. V dropped 0 bases and J dropped 4 bases, with 15 bases sitting between them. Per germline, CDR1 LGHNA and CDR2 YNFKEQ. The CDR3 has 16 amino acids.

This clone was seen a handful of times. A read error may be the cause here, since a much bigger clone is one base away. This likely comes from a read error, as the CDR3 has no conserved phenylalanine or tryptophan at its end. The chain combines TRBV3-1 with TRBJ2-7; 7 nucleotides line up with TRBD1. The CDR3 has 15 residues. Germline CDR1 reads LGHDT; CDR2 reads YNNKEL (reference sequence). V was clipped by 4 bases and J by 2 bases; unmatched bases: 8. CDR3 DNA sequence: TGTGCCAGCAGCCCACGCCGGGACAGTGCCTACGAGCAGTACCTC. Translation gives CASSPRRDSAYEQYL.

This clone was counted ten times or more. The chain is built from TRBV12-5 and TRBJ1-1; D not certain. The V gene's germline CDR1 is LGHNT and CDR2 FRNRAP. The CDR3 covers 14 residues. Trimming removed 0 bases at V and 1 base at J, with 6 bases between. CDR3 nucleotide sequence: TGTGCTAGTGGTTTGGTAATCCGGAACACTGAAGCTTTCTTT. It is translated as CASGLVIRNTEAFF.

The sample holds many counts of this clone. The chain uses TRBV5-1 and TRBJ1-2; a possible D gene is TRBD1 (5 bases). The V and J ends lost 4 bases and 3 bases respectively, with 13 bases between them. The CDR3 extends over 14 amino acids. The germline gives CDR1 SGHRS, CDR2 YFSETQ. The CDR3 region has the DNA TGCGCCAGCAGCCCGGCGGGGGATGACTATGGCTACACCTTC. Its translation is CASSPAGDDYGYTF.

This clone was observed at least ten times. V gene TRBV5-6 combines with J gene TRBJ2-2; no firm D call. This CDR3 has 16 residues. Germline V gives CDR1 SGHDT, CDR2 YYEEEE. With 0 bases removed from V and 0 bases from J, the gap between germline ends came to 9 bases. The CDR3 sequence is CASSLGTETNTGELFF. The CDR3 nucleotides read TGTGCCAGCAGCTTGGGGACGGAAACGAACACCGGGGAGCTGTTTTTT.

This clone was counted at least ten times. The genes are TRBV5-1 and TRBJ2-5; D tentatively fits TRBD1 or TRBD2 (5 bases each). V was pared by 4 bases and J by 3 bases, with 16 bases between. CDR1 and CDR2 from the germline V gene are SGHRS and YFSETQ. This CDR3 spans 15 amino acids. CDR3 DNA sequence: TGCGCCAGCAGCCCGACCCCCGGGACGGAAGAGACCCAGTACTTC. It yields the protein CASSPTPGTEETQYF.